This T cell receptor (beta chain) was recorded in a study of blood T cell repertoires in COVID-19 (dated by TCRdb to the early 2020s). Regarding the research as a whole: Collaborator samples came from the United States, Italy and Spain and covered acute and convalescent phases of COVID-19. The prospective study material was composed of cDNA or gDNA derived from T cells, B-cell-depleted T cells, or PBMCs. Subjects who had been exposed to COVID-19, were actively infected with it, or had recovered from it provided the deeply sampled blood TCRbeta repertoires that made up the dataset. The repertoires were made available in a free public database intended to serve as a resource for research on the immune response to SARS-CoV-2. The samples were drawn from the first 160 participants of the ongoing ImmuneRACE study and from roughly 1,300 subjects provided by 6 global collaborators. The sample metadata nearly always contained a de-identified subject ID, COVID-19 status, age in years and sex. Where available, HLA class I and class II types were obtained from metadata supplied by the sample provider rather than from assay-based typing.

Participants in the prospective study were aged about 18 to 89 years, lived in some 24 United States geographic areas, and enrolled through a virtual design. To assign participants to cohorts, the prospective study relied on clinical history that participants themselves reported in a screening survey and a study questionnaire. Recovered participants in ImmuneRACE Cohort 3 were defined as having two consecutive negative NP/OP PCR tests, clearance from a healthcare professional, or resolution of symptoms. Each participant in the prospective study had whole blood, serum and a nasopharyngeal or oropharyngeal swab collected by mobile phlebotomists. Prospective study participants could optionally give additional blood draws and questionnaires over an approximately 2-month period. Before DNA extraction, prospective study blood samples were shipped either frozen or at room temperature. In regard to this clone: Its binding antigen is unknown. The record has no base qualities; no much larger clone is one base away.

From the cysteine through the phenylalanine, the CDR3 covers 15 amino acids. Solely the CDR3 DNA is kept, with 45 bases framed from the first base. V is cut back by 5 bases and J by 0 bases, with 5 bases in the junction unmatched. The germline V gene (reference sequence) provides CDR1 PRHDT and CDR2 FYEKMQ. TCRbeta CDR3 regions were amplified from genomic DNA using the immunoSEQ Assay, a bias-controlled multiplex PCR. The study's own analysis went as follows. The number of nucleated cells in each sample was estimated from the amplification of reference gene primers within the assay. Sequence reads were collapsed and filtered to measure the absolute abundance of every unique TCRbeta CDR3 rearrangement. Productive Simpson clonality was computed per sample as the square root of Simpson's diversity index over productive rearrangements. Drawn from immuneACCESS, this table holds only the in-frame rearrangements with V and J called that TCRdb kept. Clones are partly lost; checked studies trace under half to an unresolved V gene and leave the rest unexplained. V, J and clone size are taken as reported in that table, and D and trimming were inferred from the DNA itself. The sample table contains about 130,000 clones; only one count was recorded for 86% of them. Of the sample, 2.3% is held by the ten largest clones.

On the study overall, not on this receptor specifically: Clinical and demographic metadata were provided uncurated, with the amount varying by source and participant.

The sequenced sample was PBMCs or T cells enriched from blood (not recorded which). The chain was built from TRBV13 and TRBJ1-1; the junction holds 8 bases that match TRBD1. The sequence came from a woman in her 50s who had recovered from COVID-19. In nucleotide form, the sequence is TGTGCCAGCAGCCCGAGACAGGGGATGAACACTGAAGCTTTCTTT. The encoded protein is CASSPRQGMNTEAFF.